This is a list of T cell receptor beta chains from one sample in a study of patients and donors after allogeneic stem cell transplantation. MiXCR, applied by TCRdb to the RT-PCR reads, yields one record per CDR3 protein. In the table there are about 960,000 distinct CDR3 sequences, roughly 18% of which are singletons. Sequencing was performed on blood, either unsorted or a sorted T cell fraction (not recorded which). These receptors were collected from a human donor who was either an allogeneic HSCT recipient or a stem cell or donor lymphocyte infusion donor (not recorded which). It is not recorded whose cells these are; they may come from a transplant donor. Both conserved end residues are part of each CDR3. The D gene is left open where the match is weak. The size entry is marked missing in some rows and otherwise reads once, few, many or a size class.

>many|.|TRBJ1-1|TRBV29-1
CSVDRVNTEAFF
TGCAGCGTTGACAGAGTGAACACTGAAGCTTTCTTT
>once|.|TRBJ2-3|TRBV7-2
CASSLHPPGADTQYF
TGTGCCAGCAGCTTACACCCCCCGGGGGCAGATACGCAGTATTTT
>.|.|TRBJ1-2|TRBV9
CASRQDPYGYTF
TGTGCCAGCAGGCAGGACCCCTATGGCTACACCTTC
>.|.|TRBJ1-5|TRBV4-3
CASSHGNSGGLTDTQHF
TGCGCCAGCAGCCATGGGAATAGCGGGGGCCTCACAGATACGCAGCATTTT
>few|.|TRBJ1-1|TRBV24-1
CATSGASVGANTEAFF
TGTGCCACCAGTGGAGCTAGTGTCGGGGCGAACACTGAAGCTTTCTTT
>.|.|TRBJ2-6|TRBV6-1
CASRVGGFPTAANVLTF
TGTGCCAGCAGGGTTGGGGGTTTCCCTACCGCGGCCAACGTCCTGACTTTC
>few|TRBD1|TRBJ2-3|TRBV12-3/TRBV12-4
CASSLTRGLIDTQYF
TGTGCCAGCAGTTTAACGAGGGGGCTAATAGATACGCAGTATTTT
>.|TRBD2|TRBJ2-1|TRBV16
CASQTSGAYNEQFF
TGTGCCAGCCAGACTAGCGGGGCTTACAATGAGCAGTTCTTC
>few|.|TRBJ1-4|TRBV20-1
CSARDFPRNEKLFF
TGCAGTGCTAGAGATTTTCCCCGGAATGAAAAACTGTTTTTT
>.|TRBD1|TRBJ1-4|TRBV18
CASSPLGQGREKLFF
TGTGCCAGCTCACCACTGGGACAGGGACGTGAAAAACTGTTTTTT
>.|.|TRBJ2-6|TRBV5-1
CASSLSGGDNVLTF
TGCGCCAGCAGTCTGTCGGGGGGCGACAACGTCCTGACTTTC
>.|.|TRBJ2-6|TRBV5-8
CASSLVGRPSGANVLTF
TGTGCCAGCAGCTTGGTTGGGAGGCCTTCTGGGGCCAACGTCCTGACTTTC
>few|TRBD2|TRBJ2-7|TRBV6-2/TRBV6-3
CASGGGRTAYEQYF
TGTGCCAGCGGAGGCGGGAGGACCGCCTACGAGCAGTACTTC
>.|TRBD2|TRBJ2-7|TRBV6-2/TRBV6-3
CASSWGLAAPEQYF
TGTGCCAGCAGTTGGGGACTAGCGGCCCCCGAGCAGTACTTC
>.|.|TRBJ2-2|TRBV6-1
CASRHTSRGGELFF
TGTGCCAGCAGACATACTAGCAGGGGCGGGGAGCTGTTTTTT
>few|TRBD1|TRBJ1-5|TRBV24-1
CATSGTGAPNQPQHF
TGTGCCACCAGCGGGACAGGGGCTCCCAATCAGCCCCAGCATTTT
>few|TRBD1|TRBJ2-7|TRBV12-3/TRBV12-4
CASSRTDRGYEQYF
TGTGCCAGCAGTCGCACCGACAGGGGATACGAGCAGTACTTC
>few|TRBD1|TRBJ1-1|TRBV6-5
CATGTGAQAFF
TGTGCCACCGGGACAGGGGCTCAAGCTTTCTTT
>few|.|TRBJ1-1|TRBV12-3/TRBV12-4
CASSFGSANTEAFF
TGTGCCAGCAGTTTTGGGTCGGCTAACACTGAAGCTTTCTTT
>.|TRBD2|TRBJ2-1|TRBV4-1
CASSPFSGRGGLNEQFF
TGCGCCAGCAGCCCCTTTAGTGGACGGGGGGGCCTTAATGAGCAGTTCTTC
>few|.|TRBJ1-1|TRBV6-5
CASSYSKSAEAFF
TGTGCCAGCAGTTACTCGAAGAGCGCTGAAGCTTTCTTT
>.|.|TRBJ2-7|TRBV10-3
CAISELGQGGYEQYF
TGTGCCATCAGTGAACTTGGGCAGGGAGGCTACGAGCAGTACTTC
>.|.|TRBJ2-5|TRBV7-9
CASSVHQGGETQYF
TGTGCCAGCAGCGTGCACCAGGGAGGAGAGACCCAGTACTTC
>few|.|TRBJ1-2|TRBV7-8
CASSFRPQTLHYGYTF
TGTGCCAGCAGCTTCAGACCTCAAACCCTGCACTATGGCTACACCTTC
>many|TRBD1|TRBJ1-3|TRBV12-3/TRBV12-4
CASYDRASGNTIYF
TGTGCCAGCTATGACAGGGCCTCTGGAAACACCATATATTTT
>few|.|TRBJ2-2|TRBV29-1
CSVEEDAPTGTGELFF
TGCAGCGTTGAAGAGGACGCCCCTACGGGCACCGGGGAGCTGTTTTTT